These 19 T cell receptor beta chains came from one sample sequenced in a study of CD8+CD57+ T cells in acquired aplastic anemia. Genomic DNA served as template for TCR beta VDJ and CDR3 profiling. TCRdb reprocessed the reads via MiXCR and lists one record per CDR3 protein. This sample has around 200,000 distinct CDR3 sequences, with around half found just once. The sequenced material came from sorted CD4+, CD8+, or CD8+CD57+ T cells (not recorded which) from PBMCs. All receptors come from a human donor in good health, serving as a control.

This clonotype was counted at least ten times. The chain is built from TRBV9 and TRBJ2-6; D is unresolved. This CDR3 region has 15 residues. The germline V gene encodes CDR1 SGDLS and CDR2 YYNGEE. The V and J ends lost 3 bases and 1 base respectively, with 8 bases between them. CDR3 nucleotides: TGTGCCAGCAGCGAAAGAGAGTCTGGGGCCAACGTCCTGACTTTC. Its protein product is CASSERESGANVLTF. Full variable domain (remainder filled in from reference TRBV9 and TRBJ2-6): DSGVTQTPKHLITATGQRVTLRCSPRSGDLSVYWYQQSLDQGLQFLIQYYNGEERAKGNILERFSAQQFPDLHSELNLSSLELGDSALYFCASSERESGANVLTFGAGSRLTVL.

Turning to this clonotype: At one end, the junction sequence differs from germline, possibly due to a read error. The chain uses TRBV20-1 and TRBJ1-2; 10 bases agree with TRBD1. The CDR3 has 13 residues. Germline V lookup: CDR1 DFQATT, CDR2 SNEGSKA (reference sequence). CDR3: CSASGTGDYGYTF. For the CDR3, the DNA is TGTAGTGCTAGCGGGACAGGGGACTATGGCTACACCTTC.

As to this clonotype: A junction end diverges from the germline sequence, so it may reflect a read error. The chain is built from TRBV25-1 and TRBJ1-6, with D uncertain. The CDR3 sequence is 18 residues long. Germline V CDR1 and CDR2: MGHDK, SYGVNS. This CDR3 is CASSDPTRSLLYNSPPHF. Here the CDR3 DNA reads TGTGCCAGCAGTGATCCCACCCGGAGCCTTTTGTATAATTCACCCCCCCACTTT. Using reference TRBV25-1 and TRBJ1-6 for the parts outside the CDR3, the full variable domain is EADIYQTPRYLVIGTGKKITLECSQTMGHDKMYWYQQDPGMELHLIHYSYGVNSTEKGDLSSESTVSRIRTEHFPLTLESARPSHTSQYLCASSDPTRSLLYNSPPHFGNGTRLTVT.

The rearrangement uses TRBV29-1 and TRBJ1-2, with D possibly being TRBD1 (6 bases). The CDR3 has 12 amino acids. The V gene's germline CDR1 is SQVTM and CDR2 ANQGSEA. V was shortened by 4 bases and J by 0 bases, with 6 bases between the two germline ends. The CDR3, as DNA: TGCAGCGTTGGACAGGCTAACTATGGCTACACCTTC. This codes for CSVGQANYGYTF.

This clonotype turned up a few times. This CDR3 is CASSRQGATLGRNQPQHF. The CDR3 region has the DNA TGTGCCAGCAGTCGACAGGGGGCGACCCTTGGGCGCAATCAGCCCCAGCATTTT. The chain has TRBV6-2 or TRBV6-3 and TRBJ1-5; 10 nucleotides match TRBD1. The V segment lost 5 bases and the J segment 2 bases; nucleotides outside the gene matches: 12. Germline values: CDR1 MNHEY, CDR2 SVGEGT. The length of the CDR3 is 18 residues.

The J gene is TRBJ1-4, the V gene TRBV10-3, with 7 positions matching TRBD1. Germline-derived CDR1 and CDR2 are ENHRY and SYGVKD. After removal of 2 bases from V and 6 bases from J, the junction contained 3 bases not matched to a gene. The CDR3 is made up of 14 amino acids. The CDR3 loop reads CAISEDRAYEKLFF. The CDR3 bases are TGTGCCATCAGTGAGGACAGGGCCTATGAAAAACTGTTTTTT.

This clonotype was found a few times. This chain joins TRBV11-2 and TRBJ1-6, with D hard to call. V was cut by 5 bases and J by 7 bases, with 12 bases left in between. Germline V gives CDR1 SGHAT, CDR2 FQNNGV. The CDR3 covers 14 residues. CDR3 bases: TGTGCCAGCAGCCCCACCCGCGGCAATTCACCCCTCCACTTT. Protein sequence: CASSPTRGNSPLHF. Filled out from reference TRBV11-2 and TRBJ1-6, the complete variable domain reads EAGVAQSPRYKIIEKRQSVAFWCNPISGHATLYWYQQILGQGPKLLIQFQNNGVVDDSQLPKDRFSAERLKGVDSTLKIQPAKLEDSAVYLCASSPTRGNSPLHFGNGTRLTVT.

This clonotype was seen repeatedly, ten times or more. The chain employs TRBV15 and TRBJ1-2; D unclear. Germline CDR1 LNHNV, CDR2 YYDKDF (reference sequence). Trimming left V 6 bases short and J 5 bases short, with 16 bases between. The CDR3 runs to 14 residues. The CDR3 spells CATRGSGDPYGYTF. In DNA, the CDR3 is TGTGCCACCAGGGGGTCCGGGGATCCTTATGGCTACACCTTC.

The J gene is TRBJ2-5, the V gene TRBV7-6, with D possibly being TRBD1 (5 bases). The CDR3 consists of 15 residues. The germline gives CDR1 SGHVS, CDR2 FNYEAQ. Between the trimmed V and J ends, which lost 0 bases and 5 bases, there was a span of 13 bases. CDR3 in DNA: TGTGCCAGCAGCTTAGCGGGCCAGGGTAAGGAGACCCAGTACTTC. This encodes CASSLAGQGKETQYF.

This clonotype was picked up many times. The CDR3 is CASSLSDRVGEQYF. CDR3 coding DNA: TGTGCCAGCAGCCTATCAGACAGGGTGGGCGAGCAGTACTTC. The chain links TRBV6-2 or TRBV6-3 to TRBJ2-7, with 7 bases fitting TRBD1. This CDR3 has 14 amino acids. Germline trimming cut 6 bases from V and 6 bases from J; bases unmatched to any gene: 11. The germline gives CDR1 MNHEY, CDR2 SVGEGT.

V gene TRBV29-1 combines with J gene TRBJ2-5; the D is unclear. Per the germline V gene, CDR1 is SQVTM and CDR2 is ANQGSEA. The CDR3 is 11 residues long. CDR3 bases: TGCAGTGTAGTTCGTAGGGAGACCCAGTACTTC. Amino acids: CSVVRRETQYF. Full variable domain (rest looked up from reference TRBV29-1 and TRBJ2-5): SAVISQKPSRDICQRGTSLTIQCQVDSQVTMMFWYRQQPGQSLTLIATANQGSEATYESGFVIDKFPISRPNLTFSTLTVSNMSPEDSSIYLCSVVRRETQYFGPGTRLLVL.

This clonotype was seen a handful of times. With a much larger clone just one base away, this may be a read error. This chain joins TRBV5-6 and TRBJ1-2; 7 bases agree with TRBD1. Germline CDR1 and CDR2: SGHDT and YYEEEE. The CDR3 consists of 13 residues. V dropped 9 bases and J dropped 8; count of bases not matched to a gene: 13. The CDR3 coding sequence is TGTGCCAACAGTCTGACAGGGAGCTGGGGCTACACCTTC. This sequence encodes CANSLTGSWGYTF.

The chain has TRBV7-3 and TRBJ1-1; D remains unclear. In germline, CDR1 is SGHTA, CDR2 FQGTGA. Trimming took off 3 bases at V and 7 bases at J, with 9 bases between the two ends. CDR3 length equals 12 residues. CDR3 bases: TGTGCCAGCAGCTTGGTACCGAATGAAGCTTTCTTT. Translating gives CASSLVPNEAFF.

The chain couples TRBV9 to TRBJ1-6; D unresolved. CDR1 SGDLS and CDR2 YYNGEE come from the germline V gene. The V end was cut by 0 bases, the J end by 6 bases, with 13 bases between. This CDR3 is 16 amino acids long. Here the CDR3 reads CASSVGADTTNSPLHF. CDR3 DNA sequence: TGTGCCAGCAGCGTAGGGGCAGATACTACTAATTCACCCCTCCACTTT.

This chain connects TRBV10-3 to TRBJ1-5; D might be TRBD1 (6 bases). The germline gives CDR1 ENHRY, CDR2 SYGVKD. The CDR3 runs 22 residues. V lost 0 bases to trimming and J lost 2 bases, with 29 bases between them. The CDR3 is CAISESQGIVGLGQDGNQPQHF. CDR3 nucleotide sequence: TGTGCCATCAGTGAGTCGCAGGGGATCGTGGGGTTGGGGCAGGATGGCAATCAGCCCCAGCATTTT.

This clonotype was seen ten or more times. CDR3 amino acids: CAGGSGGYQETQYF. The CDR3 DNA is TGTGCGGGGGGTAGCGGGGGATATCAAGAGACCCAGTACTTC. The chain joins TRBV5-4 to TRBJ2-5, with TRBD2 identical over 9 bases. The germline V gene has CDR1 SGHNT and CDR2 YYREEE (reference sequence). The CDR3 loop spans 14 amino acids.

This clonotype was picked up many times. The CDR3: CASSRGRYNEQFF. The CDR3 nucleotides are TGTGCCAGTAGTAGGGGGCGGTACAATGAGCAGTTCTTC. The V gene is TRBV19, the J gene TRBJ2-1, with a tentative D call TRBD1 (6 bases). The V end lost 4 bases, the J end lost 4 bases, and 8 bases lay between the germline ends. Germline V gives CDR1 LNHDA, CDR2 SQIVND (reference sequence). This CDR3 region has 13 residues.

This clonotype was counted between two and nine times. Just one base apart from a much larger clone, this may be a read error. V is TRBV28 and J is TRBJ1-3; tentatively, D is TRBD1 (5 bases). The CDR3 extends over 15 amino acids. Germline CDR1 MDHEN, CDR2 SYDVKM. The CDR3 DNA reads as TGTGCCAGCAGTTCCCCCGGGTCGAGGGGAAACATCATATATTTT. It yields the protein CASSSPGSRGNIIYF.

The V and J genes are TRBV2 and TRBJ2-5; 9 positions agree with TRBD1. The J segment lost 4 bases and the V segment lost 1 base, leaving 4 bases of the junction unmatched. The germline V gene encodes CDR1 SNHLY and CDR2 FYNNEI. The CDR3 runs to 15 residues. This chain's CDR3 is CASSEGQGGRETQYF. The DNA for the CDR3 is TGTGCCAGCAGTGAAGGACAGGGGGGAAGAGAGACCCAGTACTTC.